A selection of T cell receptor beta chains follows, all from one sample in a study of T-cell memory formation after mild COVID-19. Via MiXCR, TCRdb re-called the 5' RACE reads, giving one row per CDR3 protein. Among 300,000 to 400,000 distinct CDR3 sequences listed, approximately 29% were seen once. Input material: PBMCs or a T cell subset sorted from them (not recorded which). The origin of the receptors is an adult woman who had mild COVID-19 (a few samples of this study predate the infection). Cell type and time point are not known. The CDR3 runs from the conserved cysteine through the conserved F or W. The D gene is left open where the match is weak. Only part of the rows carry a size: once, few, many, or a class if the clone is expanded.

clone size	J gene	V gene	D gene	CDR3 DNA	CDR3 protein
NA	TRBJ2-2	TRBV12-3/TRBV12-4	NA	TGTGCCAGCAGTTTAGGGCAGTCCACGAACACCGGGGAGCTGTTTTTT	CASSLGQSTNTGELFF
NA	TRBJ2-3	TRBV5-1	NA	TGCGCCAGCAGCTTGGAGAGGGAGTGGGATACGCAGTATTTT	CASSLEREWDTQYF
NA	TRBJ2-7	TRBV5-1	NA	TGCGCCAGCAGAGGCTACAGCTCCTACGAGCAGTACTTC	CASRGYSSYEQYF
NA	TRBJ1-6	TRBV9	NA	TGTGCCAGCAGCGTAGCGACAGGTTCCTCACCCCTCCACTTT	CASSVATGSSPLHF
NA	TRBJ2-5	TRBV7-6	NA	TGTGCCAGCAGCTTCGGTTGGTGGGAGACCCAGTACTTC	CASSFGWWETQYF
NA	TRBJ2-1	TRBV29-1	NA	TGCAGCGTTGAAGTGGCGATTAAAGGAACCCTCAACAATGAGCAGTTCTTC	CSVEVAIKGTLNNEQFF
few	TRBJ2-1	TRBV7-8	TRBD2	TGTGCCAGCAGCTTACGTCCTAGCGGGACCCACAATGAGCAGTTCTTC	CASSLRPSGTHNEQFF
NA	TRBJ2-3	TRBV11-3	TRBD2	TGTGCCAGCAGCACCCCGACATTGGTACATAGCGGGTATACGCAGTATTTT	CASSTPTLVHSGYTQYF
NA	TRBJ1-2	TRBV11-2	NA	TGTGCCAGCAGCCCAGACCGTTCTGATGGCTACACCTTC	CASSPDRSDGYTF
once	TRBJ2-7	TRBV6-2/TRBV6-3	TRBD1	TGTGCCAGCAGTCAACCGTGGGGACAGGCCGTGGGAGAGCAGTACTTC	CASSQPWGQAVGEQYF
many	TRBJ2-2	TRBV30	NA	TGTGCCTGGAGATACCTCACCGGGGAGCTGTTTTTT	CAWRYLTGELFF
few	TRBJ2-7	TRBV20-1	NA	TGCAGTGCTAGAACTGACAGGCCGATCTCCTACGAGCAGTACTTC	CSARTDRPISYEQYF
NA	TRBJ2-1	TRBV12-3/TRBV12-4	NA	TGTGCCAGCAGTTTAGGGACCGAGGGCGATGAGCAGTTCTTC	CASSLGTEGDEQFF
once	TRBJ2-7	TRBV11-1	NA	TGTGCCAGCAGCTCAGGTGCGGGGAGCAACTCCTACGAGCAGTACTTC	CASSSGAGSNSYEQYF
few	TRBJ2-5	TRBV7-2	NA	TGTGCCAGCAGCTTTGGACAGCTCCCCCGGAAAGAGACCCAGTACTTC	CASSFGQLPRKETQYF
NA	TRBJ2-5	TRBV7-8	NA	TGTGCCAGCAGCTTAGTTAGGGACACGATAGAGACCCAGTACTTC	CASSLVRDTIETQYF
few	TRBJ2-1	TRBV24-1	NA	TGTGCCACCAGTGACTATATGGCACCCCACAATGAGCAGTTCTTC	CATSDYMAPHNEQFF
NA	TRBJ2-3	TRBV13	NA	TGTGCCAGCAGCTTATCAGGGCCGGTTGATACGCAGTATTTT	CASSLSGPVDTQYF
few	TRBJ1-1	TRBV7-9	NA	TGTGCCAGCAGCTTATTAGTAGGATGGCGGGCTGAAGCTTTCTTT	CASSLLVGWRAEAFF
NA	TRBJ2-5	TRBV7-9	NA	TGTGCCAGCAGCTTAGGTTTATCCGAGACCCAGTACTTC	CASSLGLSETQYF
many	TRBJ1-1	TRBV6-5	TRBD1	TGTGCCAGCAGTTTCGGACAGGGTGGGACTGAAGCTTTCTTT	CASSFGQGGTEAFF
NA	TRBJ2-3	TRBV5-1	TRBD1	TGCGCCAGCAGCTTGGACAGGGGGCATCGGTATTTT	CASSLDRGHRYF
NA	TRBJ1-2	TRBV29-1	TRBD1	TGCAGCGCAGGGACAGGATCGGCTAACTATGGCTACACCTTC	CSAGTGSANYGYTF
NA	TRBJ2-3	TRBV3-1	NA	TGTGCCAGCAAAGATGCGGGGAGCACAGATACGCAGTATTTT	CASKDAGSTDTQYF
few	TRBJ2-1	TRBV7-6	TRBD2	TGTGCCAGCAGCGACGGGACTAGCGGGAGAGTCCATGAGCAGTTCTTC	CASSDGTSGRVHEQFF
NA	TRBJ1-3	TRBV5-6	NA	TGTGCCAGCAGCCTCAGGGCCGGAAACACCATATATTTT	CASSLRAGNTIYF
NA	TRBJ2-1	TRBV29-1	TRBD2	TGCAGCGTTGACGCCGGGACTAGCCTTCTCAGCTCCTACAATGAGCAGTTCTTC	CSVDAGTSLLSSYNEQFF
NA	TRBJ2-7	TRBV2	TRBD1	TGTGCCAGCAGCCAAGACAGGGGGCTGGGCTCCTACGAGCAGTACTTC	CASSQDRGLGSYEQYF
NA	TRBJ2-7	TRBV20-1	NA	TGCAGTGCTAGACCGGGACACCCAACCTACGAGCAGTACTTC	CSARPGHPTYEQYF
few	TRBJ2-3	TRBV4-1	TRBD2	TGCGCCAGCAGCCAACTCCAACGGGGGGGCCGGAGAGATACGCAGTATTTT	CASSQLQRGGRRDTQYF
few	TRBJ2-3	TRBV10-3	NA	TGTGCCATCAGTGGCAGACAGACTAGCACAGATACGCAGTATTTT	CAISGRQTSTDTQYF
few	TRBJ1-1	TRBV20-1	NA	TGCAGTGCTAGCGCCGCGTTGGGTGGAGGCGCTTTCTTT	CSASAALGGGAFF
few	TRBJ2-1	TRBV12-3/TRBV12-4	TRBD2	TGTGCCAGCAGTTTTAGGCTAGCGGGGGGGAATCTCTACAATGAGCAGTTCTTC	CASSFRLAGGNLYNEQFF
many	TRBJ2-4	TRBV7-9	NA	TGTGCCAGCGGACGAGATTCGAGCAAAAACATTCAGTACTTC	CASGRDSSKNIQYF
many	TRBJ2-1	TRBV12-3/TRBV12-4	NA	TGTGCCAGCAGTTTTCGTCTTTCCGGTGAGCAGTTCTTC	CASSFRLSGEQFF
few	TRBJ2-1	TRBV18	TRBD2	TGTGCCAGCTCACCAGGGACTAGCGGGAGAAACAATGAGCAGTTCTTC	CASSPGTSGRNNEQFF
few	TRBJ2-3	TRBV7-2	NA	TGTGCCAGCAGCCCCCGGGATACGCAGTATTTT	CASSPRDTQYF
few	TRBJ2-4	TRBV3-1	TRBD2	TGTGCCAGCAGCCTGTCCGGACTAGCCAGCCAAGCCAAAAACATTCAGTACTTC	CASSLSGLASQAKNIQYF
once	TRBJ2-3	TRBV7-6	NA	TGTGCCAGCAGCCGCTGGGACTCCCTCACAGATACGCAGTATTTT	CASSRWDSLTDTQYF
few	TRBJ2-5	TRBV24-1	NA	TGTGCCACCAGTGATTCCCTTGCGGGGTTAGAGGAGACCCAGTACTTC	CATSDSLAGLEETQYF
many	TRBJ2-1	TRBV12-3/TRBV12-4	NA	TGTGCCAGCAGTTTCGCCACTCCCCATGAGCAGTTCTTC	CASSFATPHEQFF
NA	TRBJ1-4	TRBV6-5	NA	TGTGCCAGCAGCTCCACGACTGCAACTAATGAAAAACTGTTTTTT	CASSSTTATNEKLFF
NA	TRBJ1-2	TRBV7-9	TRBD1	TGTGCCAGCAGCCGGGACAGGGCCGCCCTAACCTTC	CASSRDRAALTF
NA	TRBJ2-1	TRBV5-1	NA	TGCGCCAGCGGCGAAGAACAATACAATGAGCAGTTCTTC	CASGEEQYNEQFF
NA	TRBJ2-1	TRBV6-1	TRBD2	TGTGCCAGCATCCAGACTAGCGGGGATTACAATGAGCAGTTCTTC	CASIQTSGDYNEQFF
NA	TRBJ1-2	TRBV9	NA	TGTGCCAGCAGCCCACAAGAGGGGGGGCTGGATGGCTACACCTTC	CASSPQEGGLDGYTF